The clone carrying this T cell receptor beta chain was seen a single time. The data were obtained in a study of blood T cell repertoires in COVID-19. Those enrolled in Seattle joined during active infection and were followed longitudinally afterward. Between the trimmed V and J ends, which lost 6 bases and 1 base, there was a span of 19 bases. CDR3 length equals 16 residues. The V gene's germline CDR1 is SNHLY and CDR2 FYNNEI. Here immunoSEQ multiplex PCR was the method, and the copy in TCRdb shows in-frame clones only, minus some. The sample includes approximately 110,000 clones, approximately 74% of them seen just once.

The sequenced sample consisted of peripheral blood. The sequence derives from a man older than 75 with COVID-19, enrolled during active disease. The chain employs TRBV2 and TRBJ2-7; D is undetermined. In nucleotides, the CDR3 is TGTGCCAGCAGCGCGGTAGGCGGAGCAACTTCCTACGAGCAGTACTTC. It codes for CASSAVGGATSYEQYF.